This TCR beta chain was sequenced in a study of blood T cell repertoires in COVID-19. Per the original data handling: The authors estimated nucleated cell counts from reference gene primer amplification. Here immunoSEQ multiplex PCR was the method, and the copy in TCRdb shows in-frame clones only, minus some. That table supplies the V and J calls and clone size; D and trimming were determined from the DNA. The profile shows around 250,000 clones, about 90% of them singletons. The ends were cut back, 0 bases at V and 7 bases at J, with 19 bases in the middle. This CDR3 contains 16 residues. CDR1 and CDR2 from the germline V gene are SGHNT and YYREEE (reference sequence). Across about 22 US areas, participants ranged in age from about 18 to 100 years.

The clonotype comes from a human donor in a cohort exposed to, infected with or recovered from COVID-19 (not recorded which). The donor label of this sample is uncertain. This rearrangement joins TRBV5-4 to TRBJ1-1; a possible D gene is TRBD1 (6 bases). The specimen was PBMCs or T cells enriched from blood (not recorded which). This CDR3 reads CASSLGQGRVFNEAFF. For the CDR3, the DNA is TGTGCCAGCAGCTTGGGGCAGGGGCGGGTTTTTAATGAAGCTTTCTTT.